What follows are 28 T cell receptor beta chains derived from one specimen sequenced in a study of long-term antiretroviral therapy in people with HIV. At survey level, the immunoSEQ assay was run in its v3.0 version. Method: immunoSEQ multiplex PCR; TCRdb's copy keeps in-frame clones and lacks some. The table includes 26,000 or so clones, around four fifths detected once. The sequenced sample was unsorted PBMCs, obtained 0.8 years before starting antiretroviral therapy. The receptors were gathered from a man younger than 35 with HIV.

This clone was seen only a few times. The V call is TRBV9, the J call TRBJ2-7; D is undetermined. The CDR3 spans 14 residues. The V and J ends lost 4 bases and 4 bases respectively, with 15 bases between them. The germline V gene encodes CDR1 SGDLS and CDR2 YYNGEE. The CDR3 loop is CASSPLHESYEQYF. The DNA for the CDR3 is TGTGCCAGCAGCCCTCTACATGAATCGTACGAGCAGTACTTC.

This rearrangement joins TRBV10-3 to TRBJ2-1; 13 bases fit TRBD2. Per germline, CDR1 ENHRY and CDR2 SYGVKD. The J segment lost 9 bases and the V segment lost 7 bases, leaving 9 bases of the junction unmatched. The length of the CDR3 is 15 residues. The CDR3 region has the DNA TGTGCCATCACCGCGGGGACTAGCGGGAAGGGTGAGCAGTTCTTC. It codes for CAITAGTSGKGEQFF.

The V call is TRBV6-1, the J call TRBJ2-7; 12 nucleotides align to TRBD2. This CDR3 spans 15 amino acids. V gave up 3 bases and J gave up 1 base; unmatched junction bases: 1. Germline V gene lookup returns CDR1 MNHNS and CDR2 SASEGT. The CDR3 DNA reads TGTGCCAGCAGTGACGGACTAGCGGGATCCTACGAGCAGTACTTC. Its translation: CASSDGLAGSYEQYF.

CDR3 protein: CASSLSGPGELFF. In nucleotides, the CDR3 is TGTGCCAGCAGCTTATCGGGACCTGGGGAGCTGTTTTTT. The chain couples TRBV7-3 to TRBJ2-2; D possibly uses TRBD1 or TRBD2 (5 bases each). With 2 bases removed from V and 8 bases from J, the gap between germline ends came to 9 bases. CDR3 length: 13 residues. Germline CDR1 and CDR2: SGHTA and FQGTGA.

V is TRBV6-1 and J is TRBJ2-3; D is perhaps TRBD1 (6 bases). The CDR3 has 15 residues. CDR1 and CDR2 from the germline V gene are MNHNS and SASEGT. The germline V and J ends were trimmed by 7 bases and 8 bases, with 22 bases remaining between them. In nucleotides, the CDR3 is TGTGCCAGCACCCGACAGGATCGCGACGGTGGTACGCAGTATTTT. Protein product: CASTRQDRDGGTQYF.

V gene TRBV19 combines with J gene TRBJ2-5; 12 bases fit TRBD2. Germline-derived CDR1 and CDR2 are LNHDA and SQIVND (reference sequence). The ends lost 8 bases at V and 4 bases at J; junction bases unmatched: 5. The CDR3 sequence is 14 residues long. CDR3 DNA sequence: TGTGCCAGTTCTACGGGACTAGCGGGAGAGACCCAGTACTTC. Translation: CASSTGLAGETQYF. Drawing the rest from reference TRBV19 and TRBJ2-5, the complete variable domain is DGGITQSPKYLFRKEGQNVTLSCEQNLNHDAMYWYRQDPGQGLRLIYYSQIVNDFQKGDIAEGYSVSREKKESFPLTVTSAQKNPTAFYLCASSTGLAGETQYFGPGTRLLVL.

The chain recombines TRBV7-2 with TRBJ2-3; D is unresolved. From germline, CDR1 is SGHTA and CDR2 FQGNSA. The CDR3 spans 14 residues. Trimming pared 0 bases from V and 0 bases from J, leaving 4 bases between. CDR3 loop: CASSLATSTDTQYF. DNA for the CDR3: TGTGCCAGCAGCTTAGCGACTAGCACAGATACGCAGTATTTT.

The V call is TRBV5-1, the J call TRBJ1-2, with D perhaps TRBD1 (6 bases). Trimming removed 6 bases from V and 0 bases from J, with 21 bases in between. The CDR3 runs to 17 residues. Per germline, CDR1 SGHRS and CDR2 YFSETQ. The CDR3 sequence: CASTPSGTSGPNYGYTF. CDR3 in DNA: TGCGCCAGCACCCCGTCCGGGACATCTGGCCCTAACTATGGCTACACCTTC.

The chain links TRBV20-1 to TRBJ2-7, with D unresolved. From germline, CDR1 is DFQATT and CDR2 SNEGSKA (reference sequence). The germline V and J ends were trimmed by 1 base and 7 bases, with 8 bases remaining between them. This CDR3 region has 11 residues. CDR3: CSARGLEEQYF. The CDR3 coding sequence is TGCAGTGCTAGAGGGTTAGAGGAGCAGTACTTC.

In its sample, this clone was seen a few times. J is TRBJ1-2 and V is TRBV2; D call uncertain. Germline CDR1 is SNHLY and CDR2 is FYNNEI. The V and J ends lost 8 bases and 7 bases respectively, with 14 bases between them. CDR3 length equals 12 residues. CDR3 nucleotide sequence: TGTGCCAGCCCGGACGCCCTGGGTGGCTACACCTTC. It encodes CASPDALGGYTF.

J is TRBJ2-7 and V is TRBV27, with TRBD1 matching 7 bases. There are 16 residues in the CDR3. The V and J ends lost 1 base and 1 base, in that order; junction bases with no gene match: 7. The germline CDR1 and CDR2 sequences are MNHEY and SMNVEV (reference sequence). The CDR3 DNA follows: TGTGCCAGCAGTTTATTATCCCCAGGGGGTTCCTACGAGCAGTACTTC. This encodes CASSLLSPGGSYEQYF.

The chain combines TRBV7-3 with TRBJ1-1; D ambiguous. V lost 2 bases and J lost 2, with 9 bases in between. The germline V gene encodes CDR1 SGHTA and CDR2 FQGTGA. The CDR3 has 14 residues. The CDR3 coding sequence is TGTGCCAGCAGCTTAGCAGGACCCAACACTGAAGCTTTCTTT. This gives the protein CASSLAGPNTEAFF.

The CDR3 nucleotides are TGTGCCAGTAGATCGGGTCCTCCCTCCTACGAGCAGTACTTC. It codes for CASRSGPPSYEQYF. The chain employs TRBV19 and TRBJ2-7, with D hard to call. The CDR3 sequence is 14 residues long. Per germline, CDR1 LNHDA and CDR2 SQIVND (reference sequence). Trimming removed 6 bases from V and 0 bases from J, with 12 bases in between.

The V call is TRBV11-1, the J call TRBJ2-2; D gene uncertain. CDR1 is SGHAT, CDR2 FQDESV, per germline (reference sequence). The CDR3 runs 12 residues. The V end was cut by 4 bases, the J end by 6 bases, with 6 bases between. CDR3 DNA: TGTGCCAGCAGCTCCCGGCCCGGGGAGCTGTTTTTT. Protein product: CASSSRPGELFF.

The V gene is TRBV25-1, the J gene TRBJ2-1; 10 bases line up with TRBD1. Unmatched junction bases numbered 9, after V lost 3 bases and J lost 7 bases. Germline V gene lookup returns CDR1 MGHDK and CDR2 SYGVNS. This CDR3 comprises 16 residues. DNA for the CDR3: TGTGCCAGCAGTGAGGATCCGGGGACAGGGGTGAATGAGCAGTTCTTC. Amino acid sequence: CASSEDPGTGVNEQFF.

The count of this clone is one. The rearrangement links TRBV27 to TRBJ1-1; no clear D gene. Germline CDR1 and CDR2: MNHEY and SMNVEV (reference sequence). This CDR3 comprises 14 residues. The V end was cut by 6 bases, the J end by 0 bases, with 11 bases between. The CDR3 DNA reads TGTGCCAGCAGCCAAGAGCAGCTGAACACTGAAGCTTTCTTT. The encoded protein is CASSQEQLNTEAFF.

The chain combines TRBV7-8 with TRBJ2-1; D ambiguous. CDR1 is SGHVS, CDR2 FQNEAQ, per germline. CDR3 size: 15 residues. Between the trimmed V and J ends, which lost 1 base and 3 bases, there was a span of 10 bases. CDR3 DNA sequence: TGTGCCAGCAGCTTAGAAGCCTCGAACTACAATGAGCAGTTCTTC. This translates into CASSLEASNYNEQFF.

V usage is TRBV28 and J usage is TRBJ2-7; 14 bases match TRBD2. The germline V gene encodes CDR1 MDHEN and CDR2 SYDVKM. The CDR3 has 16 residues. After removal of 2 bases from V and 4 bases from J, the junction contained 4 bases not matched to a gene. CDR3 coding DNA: TGTGCCAGCAGTTTACCTAGGACTAGCGGGAGGTACGAGCAGTACTTC. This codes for CASSLPRTSGRYEQYF.

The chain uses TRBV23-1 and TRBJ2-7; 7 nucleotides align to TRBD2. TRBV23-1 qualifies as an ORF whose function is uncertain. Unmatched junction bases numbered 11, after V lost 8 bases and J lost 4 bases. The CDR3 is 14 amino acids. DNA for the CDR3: TGCGCCAGCCTCCTGGGGGGGGGTCGGTACGAGCAGTACTTC. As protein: CASLLGGGRYEQYF.

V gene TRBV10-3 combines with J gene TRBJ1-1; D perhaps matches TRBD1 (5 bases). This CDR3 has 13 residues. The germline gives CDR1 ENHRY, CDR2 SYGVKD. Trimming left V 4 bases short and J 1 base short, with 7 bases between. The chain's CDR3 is CAISAGGNTEAFF. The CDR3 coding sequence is TGTGCCATCAGTGCCGGGGGGAACACTGAAGCTTTCTTT.

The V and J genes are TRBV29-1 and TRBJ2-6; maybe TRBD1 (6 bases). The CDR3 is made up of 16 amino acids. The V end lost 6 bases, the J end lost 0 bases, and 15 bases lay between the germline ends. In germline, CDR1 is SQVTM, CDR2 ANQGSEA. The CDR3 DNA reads TGCAGCGTCGCCCGTGAACAGGGCTCTGGGGCCAACGTCCTGACTTTC. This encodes CSVAREQGSGANVLTF.

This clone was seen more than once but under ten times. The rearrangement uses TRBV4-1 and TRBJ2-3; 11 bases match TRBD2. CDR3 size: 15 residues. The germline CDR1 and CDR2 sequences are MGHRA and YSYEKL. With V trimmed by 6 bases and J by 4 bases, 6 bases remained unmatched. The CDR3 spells CASRVAGGASDTQYF. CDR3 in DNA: TGCGCCAGCAGGGTAGCGGGGGGGGCATCAGATACGCAGTATTTT.

The CDR3 region has the DNA TGTGCCAGCAGTGGAGCGGGGTTTAAAGAGACCCAGTACTTC. Translating gives CASSGAGFKETQYF. V is TRBV2 and J is TRBJ2-5, with TRBD2 identical over 7 bases. This CDR3 is built from 14 residues. Trimming removed 4 bases from V and 3 bases from J; junction bases left unmatched: 5. Germline CDR1 is SNHLY and CDR2 is FYNNEI.

The CDR3 DNA is TGCGCCAGCAGCCCCGGCGGGGGGAACCAATACGAGCAGTACTTC. This translates into CASSPGGGNQYEQYF. This sequence joins TRBV5-1 and TRBJ2-7; 8 nucleotides line up with TRBD2. This CDR3 is built from 15 residues. V lost 4 bases and J lost 4; bases outside the gene matches: 10. Germline V gene lookup returns CDR1 SGHRS and CDR2 YFSETQ.

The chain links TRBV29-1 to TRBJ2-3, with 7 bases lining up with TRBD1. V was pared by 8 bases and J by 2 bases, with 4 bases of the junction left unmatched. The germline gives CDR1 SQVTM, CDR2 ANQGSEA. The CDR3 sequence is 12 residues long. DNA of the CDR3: TGCAGCTGGGGACAGAACACAGATACGCAGTATTTT. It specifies CSWGQNTDTQYF.

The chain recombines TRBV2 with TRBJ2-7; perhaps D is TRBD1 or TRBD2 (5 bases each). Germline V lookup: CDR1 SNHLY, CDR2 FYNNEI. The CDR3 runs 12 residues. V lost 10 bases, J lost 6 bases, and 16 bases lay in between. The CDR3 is CAIVSGTLEQYF. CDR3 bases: TGTGCCATCGTATCGGGGACCCTCGAGCAGTACTTC.

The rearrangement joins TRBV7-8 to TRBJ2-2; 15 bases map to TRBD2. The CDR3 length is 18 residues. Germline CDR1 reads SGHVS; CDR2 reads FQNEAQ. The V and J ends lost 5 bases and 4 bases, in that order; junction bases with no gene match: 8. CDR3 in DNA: TGTGCCAGCAGCACCGTCGGACTAGCGGGAGGGGGCACCGGGGAGCTGTTTTTT. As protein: CASSTVGLAGGGTGELFF.

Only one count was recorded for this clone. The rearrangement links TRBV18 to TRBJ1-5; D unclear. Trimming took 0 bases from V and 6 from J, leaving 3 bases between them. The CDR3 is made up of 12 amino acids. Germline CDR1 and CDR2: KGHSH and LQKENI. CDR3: CASSPPFQPQHF. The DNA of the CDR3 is TGTGCCAGCTCACCACCCTTTCAGCCCCAGCATTTT.